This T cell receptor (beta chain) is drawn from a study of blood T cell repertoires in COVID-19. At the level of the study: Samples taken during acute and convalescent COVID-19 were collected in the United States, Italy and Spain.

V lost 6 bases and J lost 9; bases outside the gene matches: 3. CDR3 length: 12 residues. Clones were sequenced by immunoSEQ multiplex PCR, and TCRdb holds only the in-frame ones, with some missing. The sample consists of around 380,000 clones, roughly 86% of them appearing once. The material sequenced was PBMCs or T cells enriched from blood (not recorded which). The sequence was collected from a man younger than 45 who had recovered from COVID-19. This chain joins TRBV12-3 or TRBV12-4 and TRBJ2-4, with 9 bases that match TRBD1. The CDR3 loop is CASRGTGSIQYF. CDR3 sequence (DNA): TGTGCCAGCAGGGGGACAGGGAGCATTCAGTACTTC.